What follows describes a single T cell receptor (beta chain). The germline V gene encodes CDR1 GTSNPN and CDR2 SVGIG (reference sequence). The CDR3 runs to 11 residues. With V trimmed by 7 bases and J by 5 bases, 4 bases remained unmatched. This specimen belongs to a study of brain T cells in children with intractable seizures. Time point reported: blood from clinic visit 5 months post-surgery; TSC patient then seizure free. At least one anti-epileptic drug was given before surgery. Using immunoSEQ multiplex PCR, the repertoire was profiled, and TCRdb retains in-frame clones only, with some absent. The sample records hundreds of thousands of clones, about 94% being singletons.

Specimen: peripheral blood, collected less than 6 months after surgery. This rearrangement joins TRBV30 to TRBJ1-1; the match to TRBD1 covers 7 bases. This sequence originates from a boy younger than two with tuberous sclerosis and intractable seizures. CDR3 residues: CASKQGTEAFF. The CDR3 bases are TGTGCCTCAAAACAGGGGACTGAAGCTTTCTTT.